A single sample gave rise to the 30 T cell receptor beta chains below, sequenced in a study of T cell changes during pregnancy in multiple sclerosis. Produced via immunoSEQ multiplex PCR; TCRdb's table is partial and in-frame only. The table records around 56,000 clones, 80% to 95% of them present only once. Source: peripheral blood, taken in the third trimester of pregnancy. The receptors here all came from a female donor in good health, enrolled as a control in a pregnancy study.

The V and J genes are TRBV29-1 and TRBJ2-6; D may be TRBD1 (5 bases). There are 15 residues in the CDR3. Deletions cut 1 base from V and 0 bases from J, with 7 bases between. Germline V gene lookup returns CDR1 SQVTM and CDR2 ANQGSEA. The CDR3 nucleotides are TGCAGCGTTGAAGGGCAGGGCTCTGGGGCCAACGTCCTGACTTTC. The encoded protein is CSVEGQGSGANVLTF.

V usage is TRBV6-1 and J usage is TRBJ1-5, with D uncertain. Trimming left V 10 bases short and J 0 bases short, with 10 bases between. Germline V gene sequence: CDR1 MNHNS, CDR2 SASEGT. The CDR3 consists of 13 residues. The CDR3 here is CATHRDSNQPQHF. DNA of the CDR3: TGTGCCACACACCGGGATAGCAATCAGCCCCAGCATTTT.

The chain joins TRBV11-2 to TRBJ2-7; no definite D call. V was clipped by 1 base and J by 1 base, with 17 bases between them. Looked up from germline, CDR1 is SGHAT and CDR2 is FQNNGV. The CDR3 spans 17 residues. The CDR3 DNA reads as TGTGCCAGCAGCTTAGCCAAGGATACGGCAGGATCCTACGAGCAGTACTTC. It specifies CASSLAKDTAGSYEQYF.

The chain carries TRBV5-4 and TRBJ1-2, with 7 positions matching TRBD1. V gave up 1 base and J gave up 5 bases; unmatched junction bases: 8. The CDR3 has 15 residues. Germline CDR1 is SGHNT and CDR2 is YYREEE (reference sequence). The DNA of the CDR3 is TGTGCCAGCAGCTTGTCGTCCCGGGACAGTTATGGCTACACCTTC. Its protein product is CASSLSSRDSYGYTF.

V gene TRBV5-1 combines with J gene TRBJ2-7, with D possibly being TRBD2 (6 bases). Trimming took 2 bases from V and 4 from J, leaving 13 bases between them. The CDR3 extends over 14 amino acids. The germline V gene has CDR1 SGHRS and CDR2 YFSETQ. The CDR3 sequence is CASSFSGTQYEQYF. The DNA of the CDR3 is TGCGCCAGCAGCTTCTCCGGGACTCAGTACGAGCAGTACTTC.

This clone appeared a few times. The genes are TRBV7-2 and TRBJ2-7, with D unclear. Trimming stripped 5 bases from V and 3 bases from J, with 11 bases between. The germline V gene has CDR1 SGHTA and CDR2 FQGNSA. This CDR3 has 13 amino acids. The CDR3 sequence is CASSLNPSYEQYF. The CDR3 DNA reads TGTGCCAGCAGCCTTAACCCCAGCTACGAGCAGTACTTC. Using reference TRBV7-2 and TRBJ2-7 for the parts outside the CDR3, the full variable domain is GAGVSQSPSNKVTEKGKDVELRCDPISGHTALYWYRQSLGQGLEFLIYFQGNSAPDKSGLPSDRFSAERTGGSVSTLTIQRTQQEDSAVYLCASSLNPSYEQYFGPGTRLTVT.

The rearrangement joins TRBV5-5 to TRBJ1-5; TRBD1 matches at 7 bases. This CDR3 has 15 amino acids. Germline CDR1 is SGHKS and CDR2 is YYEKEE (reference sequence). V dropped 0 bases and J dropped 6; count of bases not matched to a gene: 6. CDR3 amino acids: CASSLAGQGGQPQHF. In DNA, the CDR3 is TGTGCCAGCAGCTTGGCCGGGCAGGGGGGTCAGCCCCAGCATTTT. Looking up the rest from reference TRBV5-5 and TRBJ1-5 gives the full variable domain: DAGVTQSPTHLIKTRGQQVTLRCSPISGHKSVSWYQQVLGQGPQFIFQYYEKEERGRGNFPDRFSARQFPNYSSELNVNALLLGDSALYLCASSLAGQGGQPQHFGDGTRLSIL.

The V call is TRBV7-9, the J call TRBJ2-7; 10 bases fit TRBD1. CDR3 size: 16 residues. Trimming took 5 bases from V and 1 from J; bases not matched to a gene: 8. Germline values: CDR1 SEHNR, CDR2 FQNEAQ (reference sequence). The CDR3 DNA reads as TGTGCCAGCAGCCCCTGGGACAGGGGCACTTCCTACGAGCAGTACTTC. This codes for CASSPWDRGTSYEQYF.

The chain uses TRBV7-2 and TRBJ2-5; 9 bases align to TRBD1. Germline-derived CDR1 and CDR2 are SGHTA and FQGNSA. This CDR3 spans 16 amino acids. The V gene end was trimmed by 2 bases and the J gene end by 2 bases; junction bases not matched to a gene: 6. The CDR3 nucleotides read TGTGCCAGCAGCTTAACAGGGGGCGCGGGGCAAGAGACCCAGTACTTC. It encodes CASSLTGGAGQETQYF.

This chain's CDR3 is CASSQYGELFF. CDR3 nucleotide sequence: TGTGCCAGTAGTCAGTACGGGGAGCTGTTTTTT. V usage is TRBV19 and J usage is TRBJ2-2, with D unclear. Deletions cut 5 bases from V and 7 bases from J, with 5 bases between. CDR3 length: 11 residues. CDR1 is LNHDA and CDR2 is SQIVND in the germline V gene (reference sequence).

CDR3 residues: CASSQEAGVIVNEQFF. The CDR3 DNA follows: TGTGCCAGCAGCCAGGAAGCGGGAGTGATTGTGAATGAGCAGTTCTTC. The J gene is TRBJ2-1, the V gene TRBV14; 8 bases match TRBD2. The V and J ends lost 3 bases and 7 bases, in that order; junction bases with no gene match: 11. CDR3 size: 16 residues. Looked up from germline, CDR1 is SGHDN and CDR2 is FVKESK.

This clone was seen once. The CDR3 coding sequence is TGTGCCTGGAGTTCGGTGATCGACAATGAGCAGTTCTTC. Translating it yields CAWSSVIDNEQFF. The V gene is TRBV30, the J gene TRBJ2-1; D gene unclear. Germline CDR1 is GTSNPN and CDR2 is SVGIG (reference sequence). V was shortened by 2 bases and J by 5 bases, with 10 bases between the two germline ends. This CDR3 is 13 amino acids long.

J is TRBJ2-1 and V is TRBV12-5; D is perhaps TRBD2 (6 bases). V was clipped by 2 bases and J by 6 bases, with 8 bases between them. The germline CDR1 and CDR2 sequences are LGHNT and FRNRAP. The CDR3 has 13 amino acids. The CDR3 DNA reads as TGTGCTAGTGGTTTGACTAGCTCCAATGAGCAGTTCTTC. Translating it yields CASGLTSSNEQFF.

The CDR3 region has the DNA TGTGCCAGCAGTCCCGGGACTAGCGGCCTCTCCTACAATGAGCAGTTCTTC. This sequence encodes CASSPGTSGLSYNEQFF. V gene TRBV28 combines with J gene TRBJ2-1; 11 bases match TRBD2. Looked up from germline, CDR1 is MDHEN and CDR2 is SYDVKM. This CDR3 region has 17 residues. V lost 5 bases to trimming and J lost 0 bases; unmatched junction nucleotides: 6.

In its sample, this clone was seen a few times. J is TRBJ2-5 and V is TRBV9; D remains unclear. The CDR3 is 13 residues long. Germline CDR1 SGDLS, CDR2 YYNGEE. V was clipped by 3 bases and J by 0 bases, with 6 bases between them. The CDR3 region is CASSDGYQETQYF. CDR3 nucleotide sequence: TGTGCCAGCAGCGACGGGTACCAAGAGACCCAGTACTTC.

V and J are TRBV28 and TRBJ2-6; 9 nucleotides match TRBD1. The germline gives CDR1 MDHEN, CDR2 SYDVKM. Trimming cost V 5 bases and J 4 bases; bases outside gene matches: 9. The CDR3 extends over 17 amino acids. CDR3 in DNA: TGTGCCAGCAGTCCCCTGGGACAGGGCTCCGGGGCCAACGTCCTGACTTTC. Translation: CASSPLGQGSGANVLTF.

This clone appeared a few times. The V call is TRBV6-5, the J call TRBJ1-1, with 7 bases lining up with TRBD1. Looked up from germline, CDR1 is MNHEY and CDR2 is SVGAGI. This CDR3 has 14 residues. V lost 6 bases and J lost 1; bases outside the gene matches: 5. The DNA for the CDR3 is TGTGCCAGCAGCCGTGACAGGGAGAACACTGAAGCTTTCTTT. Its protein is CASSRDRENTEAFF.

As DNA, the CDR3 is TGCGCCAGCAGCCAACTAGGGGGGGTAACCAAAAACATTCAGTACTTC. It codes for CASSQLGGVTKNIQYF. The V and J genes are TRBV4-3 and TRBJ2-4, with D perhaps TRBD2 (7 bases). Per the germline V gene, CDR1 is LGHNA and CDR2 is YSLEER. CDR3 length equals 16 residues. Trimming shortened V by 2 bases and J by 2 bases, and 13 bases separated the two germline ends.

This sequence joins TRBV28 and TRBJ2-3, with 12 bases that match TRBD2. The CDR3 spans 19 residues. The V gene end was trimmed by 3 bases and the J gene end by 3 bases; junction bases not matched to a gene: 13. Germline CDR1 reads MDHEN; CDR2 reads SYDVKM. As DNA, the CDR3 is TGTGCCAGCAGTTTGATCCGGTACAACCTAGCGGGGGGGACAGATACGCAGTATTTT. This codes for CASSLIRYNLAGGTDTQYF. The variable domain in full, with the rest retrieved from reference TRBV28 and TRBJ2-3, is DVKVTQSSRYLVKRTGEKVFLECVQDMDHENMFWYRQDPGLGLRLIYFSYDVKMKEKGDIPEGYSVSREKKERFSLILESASTNQTSMYLCASSLIRYNLAGGTDTQYFGPGTRLTVL.

V is TRBV7-8 and J is TRBJ2-3; D perhaps matches TRBD1 (5 bases). Germline lookup yields CDR1 SGHVS and CDR2 FQNEAQ. This CDR3 contains 16 residues. V lost 5 bases, J lost 2 bases, and 17 bases lay in between. The CDR3 DNA follows: TGTGCCAGCAGCCCTTTCTTTGGTGGGGCCACAGATACGCAGTATTTT. Its translation: CASSPFFGGATDTQYF. Variable domain in full (rest from reference TRBV7-8 and TRBJ2-3): GAGVSQSPRYKVAKRGQDVALRCDPISGHVSLFWYQQALGQGPEFLTYFQNEAQLDKSGLPSDRFFAERPEGSVSTLKIQRTQQEDSAVYLCASSPFFGGATDTQYFGPGTRLTVL.

This clone was seen a single time. The chain uses TRBV7-2 and TRBJ1-6; TRBD1 agrees at 8 bases. This CDR3 contains 16 residues. J was trimmed by 8 bases and V by 2 bases; bases with no gene match: 8. Germline lookup yields CDR1 SGHTA and CDR2 FQGNSA. Here the CDR3 DNA reads TGTGCCAGCAGCTTAACGCCCGGACAGGGATATTCACCCCTCCACTTT. It encodes CASSLTPGQGYSPLHF.

V is TRBV19 and J is TRBJ1-5; 9 nucleotides agree with TRBD1. V lost 5 bases to trimming and J lost 3 bases; unmatched junction nucleotides: 11. Germline assignment: CDR1 LNHDA and CDR2 SQIVND (reference sequence). The CDR3 extends over 17 amino acids. The CDR3 spells CASSVGYRGRDNQPQHF. In DNA, the CDR3 is TGTGCCAGTAGTGTGGGGTACAGGGGGCGAGACAATCAGCCCCAGCATTTT.

The gene calls are TRBV19 and TRBJ2-1, with D perhaps matching TRBD2 (6 bases). This CDR3 spans 15 amino acids. CDR1 and CDR2 (germline): LNHDA, SQIVND (reference sequence). The V gene lost 3 bases and the J gene lost 2 bases, with 11 bases spanning the gap. This chain's CDR3 is CASSMSRLAYNEQFF. The CDR3 DNA reads TGTGCCAGTAGTATGTCCCGACTAGCCTACAATGAGCAGTTCTTC. The full variable domain, with the rest looked up from reference TRBV19 and TRBJ2-1, is DGGITQSPKYLFRKEGQNVTLSCEQNLNHDAMYWYRQDPGQGLRLIYYSQIVNDFQKGDIAEGYSVSREKKESFPLTVTSAQKNPTAFYLCASSMSRLAYNEQFFGPGTRLTVL.

The chain links TRBV27 to TRBJ2-7; D is undetermined. The CDR3 sequence is 14 residues long. The germline gives CDR1 MNHEY, CDR2 SMNVEV (reference sequence). V dropped 3 bases and J dropped 1 base, with 10 bases sitting between them. The CDR3 loop reads CASSLVSSSYEQYF. The CDR3 bases are TGTGCCAGCAGTTTGGTTAGCAGTTCCTACGAGCAGTACTTC.

CDR3 region: CSAGGRFEQFF. The DNA of the CDR3 is TGCAGTGCTGGGGGGAGGTTTGAGCAGTTCTTC. This sequence joins TRBV20-1 and TRBJ2-1; D is possibly TRBD2 (6 bases). Germline CDR1 DFQATT, CDR2 SNEGSKA (reference sequence). The CDR3 has 11 residues. V was shortened by 5 bases and J by 9 bases, with 11 bases between the two germline ends.

Worth noting for this clone: One end of the junction does not line up with germline, which may come from a read error. The chain has TRBV2 and TRBJ1-4; no clear D. Germline CDR1 is SNHLY and CDR2 is FYNNEI. The CDR3 is made up of 13 amino acids. The CDR3: CASRETEREKLFF. CDR3 sequence (DNA): TGTGCCAGCCGTGAGACTGAGCGTGAAAAACTGTTTTTT.

The chain employs TRBV29-1 and TRBJ2-5; 7 bases match TRBD1. This CDR3 has 15 residues. The germline CDR1 and CDR2 sequences are SQVTM and ANQGSEA. Losses at the gene ends were 1 base for V and 5 bases for J; bases not matched to a gene: 10. In DNA form, the CDR3 reads TGCAGCGTTGAAGTTCCGCAGGGGGATTTGGAGACCCAGTACTTC. It yields the protein CSVEVPQGDLETQYF.

The chain couples TRBV11-2 to TRBJ2-7; no firm D call. CDR3 length: 15 amino acids. V dropped 1 base and J dropped 2 bases, with 12 bases sitting between them. Germline V lookup: CDR1 SGHAT, CDR2 FQNNGV. The CDR3 reads CASSLGAPNTYEQYF. Written as DNA, the CDR3 is TGTGCCAGCAGCTTAGGGGCTCCTAACACCTACGAGCAGTACTTC.

V usage is TRBV5-4 and J usage is TRBJ2-2; 7 bases agree with TRBD1. This CDR3 is 15 amino acids long. The germline V gene has CDR1 SGHNT and CDR2 YYREEE (reference sequence). The junction had 7 bases not matched to a gene; V was cut back by 4 bases and J by 4 bases. The CDR3 DNA reads TGTGCCAGCAGCCCGGGGACAGACCGCACCGGGGAGCTGTTTTTT. It codes for CASSPGTDRTGELFF.

V is TRBV5-4 and J is TRBJ2-2; 7 bases are shared with TRBD1. The CDR3 contains 15 residues. Germline CDR1 reads SGHNT; CDR2 reads YYREEE (reference sequence). V gave up 1 base and J gave up 3 bases; unmatched junction bases: 3. DNA of the CDR3: TGTGCCAGCAGCTTGCACAGGGGCTACACCGGGGAGCTGTTTTTT. Its translation: CASSLHRGYTGELFF.